This record covers a single T cell receptor beta chain. No antigen is known for it. Pools of viral peptides were used by the ViraFEST assay to expand antigen-specific CD4+ T cells ahead of sequencing. Subsequent to a culture period of under twelve days, CD4+ T cells were isolated. Vaccine recipients, nucleocapsid antibody negative, had no prior SARS-CoV-2 infection. This record belongs to a study of vaccination effects on CD4 cells after COVID-19. CDR3 size: 12 residues. Germline V gene data show CDR1 as SGHDN and CDR2 as FVKESK. V gave up 3 bases and J gave up 8 bases, with 9 bases separating them. Some clones are missing from TCRdb's copy, which holds only in-frame ones; the method was immunoSEQ multiplex PCR. The sample carries 68,000 or so clones, 80% recorded once.

This receptor was identified in a human donor who received a COVID-19 vaccine. Sequenced material: CD4+ T cells from PBMCs cultured with SARS-CoV-2 spike peptides, taken before COVID-19 vaccination. The chain carries TRBV14 and TRBJ2-3, with a tentative D call TRBD2 (6 bases). The CDR3, as DNA: TGTGCCAGCAGCCACGGGGAGGCTACGCAGTATTTT. Its translation is CASSHGEATQYF. Variable domain in full (rest from reference TRBV14 and TRBJ2-3): EAGVTQFPSHSVIEKGQTVTLRCDPISGHDNLYWYRRVMGKEIKFLLHFVKESKQDESGMPNNRFLAERTGGTYSTLKVQPAELEDSGVYFCASSHGEATQYFGPGTRLTVL.